Shown below are 5 T cell receptor beta chains from a single sample sequenced in a study of human T cells and chemical hapten exposure. Via MiXCR, TCRdb re-called the RACE reads, giving one row per CDR3 protein. The sample shows about 120,000 distinct CDR3 sequences, 10% to 12% of them seen only once. As to time point: patch test 3, about 24 weeks after DPC sensitization. Treatment reported: therapeutic diphenylcyclopropenone sensitization with weekly scalp DPC. This material consisted of whole blood, taken in connection with sensitization to the hapten diphenylcyclopropenone (DPC). These receptors all stem from a woman aged 45-59 years with alopecia areata. Some clones in this sample may be carry-over from other donors' samples.

The chain combines TRBV20-1 with TRBJ1-3; D remains ambiguous. The ends were cut back, 3 bases at V and 4 bases at J, with 4 bases in the middle. In germline, CDR1 is DFQATT, CDR2 SNEGSKA (reference sequence). The CDR3 length is 11 residues. CDR3 in DNA: TGCAGTGCTAGTTACGGAAACACCATATATTTT. Translated: CSASYGNTIYF.

This clonotype was found a few times. The CDR3 nucleotides are TGTGCCAGCAGCTGGGGGACAGGGGGTAGTACGCAGTATTTT. It specifies CASSWGTGGSTQYF. The chain uses TRBV27 and TRBJ2-3; 11 nucleotides align to TRBD1. This CDR3 region has 14 residues. The germline V gene has CDR1 MNHEY and CDR2 SMNVEV (reference sequence). Losses at the gene ends were 6 bases for V and 8 bases for J; bases not matched to a gene: 7.

This clonotype was detected a few times. The J gene is TRBJ2-3, the V gene TRBV7-2; D may match TRBD1 or TRBD2 (6 bases each). V was cut by 0 bases and J by 4 bases, with 14 bases left in between. This CDR3 spans 16 amino acids. Germline CDR1 is SGHTA and CDR2 is FQGNSA. CDR3 in amino acids: CASSLAQGWGADTQYF. In nucleotides, the CDR3 is TGTGCCAGCAGCTTAGCCCAGGGGTGGGGGGCAGATACGCAGTATTTT.

This clonotype was seen only a few times. The chain couples TRBV4-3 to TRBJ2-3; D unresolved. The CDR3 is 15 amino acids. Trimming cost V 0 bases and J 1 base, with 8 bases left between them. Germline lookup yields CDR1 LGHNA and CDR2 YSLEER. In nucleotides, the CDR3 is TGCGCCAGCAGCCAAGATGCCCCGGGCACAGATACGCAGTATTTT. Its protein is CASSQDAPGTDTQYF.

This clonotype was counted ten times or more. The chain combines TRBV7-8 with TRBJ2-5; D is ambiguous. Germline V gene sequence: CDR1 SGHVS, CDR2 FQNEAQ. V was shortened by 5 bases and J by 0 bases, with 10 bases between the two germline ends. CDR3 length equals 14 residues. CDR3 protein: CASSQDPNQETQYF. As DNA, the CDR3 is TGTGCCAGCAGCCAGGACCCCAACCAAGAGACCCAGTACTTC.